These T cell receptor beta chains were read from a single sample in a study of CXCR3-negative and CXCR3-positive naive CD8 T cells. Using the 5' RACE reads, TCRdb records one entry per CDR3 protein without DNA. This sample contains 130,000 or so distinct CDR3 sequences. The specimen was naive CXCR3- CD8+ T cells from blood. The receptors derive from a human donor in good health. Some clones in this sample may be carry-over from other donors' samples. Both conserved end residues are part of each CDR3. Fields, in order: J gene, V gene, CDR3 protein.

J: TRBJ2-7
V: TRBV4-1
CDR3: CASSHFRTGSDREQYF

J: TRBJ2-7
V: TRBV5-5
CDR3: CASSRSGANSYEQYF

J: TRBJ2-3
V: TRBV29-1
CDR3: CSARSATDTQYF

J: TRBJ1-5
V: TRBV12-3/TRBV12-4
CDR3: CASSFSRGQPQHF

J: TRBJ2-7
V: TRBV28
CDR3: CASSPPRELGEQYF

J: TRBJ1-1
V: TRBV7-9
CDR3: CASRTTALNTEAFF

J: TRBJ1-1
V: TRBV13
CDR3: CASSPWGNPEDFF

J: TRBJ1-5
V: TRBV12-3/TRBV12-4
CDR3: CASSLWQNQPQHF

J: TRBJ2-6
V: TRBV12-3/TRBV12-4
CDR3: CASSIQGTGANVLTF

J: TRBJ1-1
V: TRBV12-3/TRBV12-4
CDR3: CASSSPVNTEAFF

J: TRBJ2-2
V: TRBV27
CDR3: CASGSDWGTGELFF

J: TRBJ1-1
V: TRBV9
CDR3: CASSETGGVEAFF

J: TRBJ2-3
V: TRBV12-3/TRBV12-4
CDR3: CASSPGRGAPTDTQYF

J: TRBJ2-5
V: TRBV5-5
CDR3: CASSARGGQETQYF

J: TRBJ1-1
V: TRBV7-9
CDR3: CASSLPLDRVGGTEAFF

J: TRBJ2-2
V: TRBV7-6
CDR3: CASSQRTGPGSGELFF

J: TRBJ2-1
V: TRBV6-2/TRBV6-3
CDR3: CASSYSTAGAFYEQFF

J: TRBJ1-2
V: TRBV29-1
CDR3: CSVESGTDYGYTF

J: TRBJ1-6
V: TRBV7-6
CDR3: CASSSSMGGNFGNSPLHF

J: TRBJ2-7
V: TRBV7-9
CDR3: CASSNQGGESYEQYF

J: TRBJ1-1
V: TRBV7-3
CDR3: CASSREHYTEAFF

J: TRBJ2-5
V: TRBV20-1
CDR3: CSARDGIAGYQETQYF

J: TRBJ2-7
V: TRBV2
CDR3: CASSPEPLLALTYEQYF

J: TRBJ2-1
V: TRBV7-9
CDR3: CASSPGWDKPYNEQFF

J: TRBJ2-3
V: TRBV7-2
CDR3: CASSLAVIGLAGADTQYF

J: TRBJ2-1
V: TRBV20-1
CDR3: CSARLAGKPYNEQFF

J: TRBJ2-1
V: TRBV20-1
CDR3: CSADRDNEQFF

J: TRBJ2-1
V: TRBV29-1
CDR3: CSPARGANEQFF

J: TRBJ1-1
V: TRBV29-1
CDR3: CSVESSGREAFF

J: TRBJ2-5
V: TRBV5-5
CDR3: CASSLLGTGIETQYF

J: TRBJ1-1
V: TRBV21-1
CDR3: CASSKRQEAFF

J: TRBJ1-6
V: TRBV5-1
CDR3: CASSLAGQNNSPLHF

J: TRBJ2-2
V: TRBV6-5
CDR3: CASTPAGDTGELFF

J: TRBJ2-1
V: TRBV15
CDR3: CATSSPALGDNEQFF

J: TRBJ2-7
V: TRBV5-1
CDR3: CASSLHNEQYF